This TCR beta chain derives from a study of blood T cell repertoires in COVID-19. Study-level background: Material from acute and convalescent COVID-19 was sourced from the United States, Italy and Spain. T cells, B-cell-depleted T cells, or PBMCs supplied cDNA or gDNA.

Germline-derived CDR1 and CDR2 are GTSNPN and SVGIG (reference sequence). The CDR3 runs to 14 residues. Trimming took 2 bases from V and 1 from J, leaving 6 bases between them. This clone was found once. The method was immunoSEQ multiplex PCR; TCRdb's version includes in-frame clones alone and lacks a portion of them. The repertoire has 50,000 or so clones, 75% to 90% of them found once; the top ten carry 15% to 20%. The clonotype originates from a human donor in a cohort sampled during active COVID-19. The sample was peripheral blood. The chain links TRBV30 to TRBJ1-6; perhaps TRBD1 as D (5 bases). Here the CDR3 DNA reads TGTGCCTGGAGTCAGGGATCCTATAATTCACCCCTCCACTTT. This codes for CAWSQGSYNSPLHF.